The rows below give T cell receptor beta chains drawn from one sample of a study of technical replicates of blood from a handful of donors. Profiling relied on immunoSEQ multiplex PCR, and the TCRdb table lists in-frame clones only, not all of them. Of tens of thousands of clones listed, 90% to 95% were seen once; the top ten hold about 4.3%. Sequenced: PBMCs. The receptors come from a human donor in good health. Some clones in this sample may be carry-over from other donors' samples. Both conserved end residues are part of each CDR3. D genes are given only for firm matches. Not every row has a clone size; where given, it reads once, few, many or a size class.

CDR3 DNA: TGCGCCAGCATTGGGGGGAAGGTGTGTGCTGAAGCTTTCTTT
CDR3 protein: CASIGGKVCAEAFF
clone size: -
V gene: TRBV23-1
J gene: TRBJ1-1
D gene: -

CDR3 DNA: TGTGCCAGTAGTATTCAGGGCGGCCAAGAGACCCAGTACTTC
CDR3 protein: CASSIQGGQETQYF
clone size: -
V gene: TRBV19
J gene: TRBJ2-5
D gene: -

CDR3 DNA: TGTGCCAGCAGCTCAAGGACAGGGGGCTATAGGGCTTTCTTT
CDR3 protein: CASSSRTGGYRAFF
clone size: -
V gene: TRBV5-4
J gene: TRBJ1-1
D gene: TRBD1

CDR3 DNA: TGTGCCAGCAGCCCTGCCCCGAGTGAACCAGGGAACACTGAAGCTTTCTTT
CDR3 protein: CASSPAPSEPGNTEAFF
clone size: -
V gene: TRBV7-9
J gene: TRBJ1-1
D gene: -

CDR3 DNA: TGTGCCAGCAGCTTAGCGTTGCGACAAGAGACCCAGTACTTC
CDR3 protein: CASSLALRQETQYF
clone size: -
V gene: TRBV7-2
J gene: TRBJ2-5
D gene: -

CDR3 DNA: TGCGCCAGCAGCTCCGCGGGGGGGGAGATCCCTTACGAGCAGTACTTC
CDR3 protein: CASSSAGGEIPYEQYF
clone size: -
V gene: TRBV5-1
J gene: TRBJ2-7
D gene: TRBD2

CDR3 DNA: TGCGCCAGCAGCCAAGTGACAGGGAACCCCGGGGAGCTGTTTTTT
CDR3 protein: CASSQVTGNPGELFF
clone size: -
V gene: TRBV4-3
J gene: TRBJ2-2
D gene: TRBD1

CDR3 DNA: TGTGCTAGTGGTTGGGGGGGGGCCAGGGGGCGCGGAAATCAGCCCCAGCATTTT
CDR3 protein: CASGWGGARGRGNQPQHF
clone size: -
V gene: TRBV12-5
J gene: TRBJ1-5
D gene: TRBD1

CDR3 DNA: TGTGCCAGCAGCTTAAACCCCAGGAACACTGAAGCTTTCTTT
CDR3 protein: CASSLNPRNTEAFF
clone size: few
V gene: TRBV7-8
J gene: TRBJ1-1
D gene: -

CDR3 DNA: TGCGCCAGCAGTGAAGCAAATACGCAGTATTTT
CDR3 protein: CASSEANTQYF
clone size: -
V gene: TRBV10-2
J gene: TRBJ2-3
D gene: -

CDR3 DNA: TGTGCCAGTAGCCCGGAAACTAGCGGGAGGGCCGACGGGGAGCAGTTCTTC
CDR3 protein: CASSPETSGRADGEQFF
clone size: -
V gene: TRBV19
J gene: TRBJ2-1
D gene: TRBD2

CDR3 DNA: TGTGCCAGTAAACAGGGCAACTATGGCTACACCTTC
CDR3 protein: CASKQGNYGYTF
clone size: -
V gene: TRBV19
J gene: TRBJ1-2
D gene: -

CDR3 DNA: TGTGCCAGCAGCACGGGACAGCCATTGTACGAGCAGTACTTC
CDR3 protein: CASSTGQPLYEQYF
clone size: -
V gene: TRBV11-2
J gene: TRBJ2-7
D gene: TRBD1

CDR3 DNA: TGTGCCAGCAGCCCCGAGGGCAGGGGGAATTCACCCCTCCACTTT
CDR3 protein: CASSPEGRGNSPLHF
clone size: -
V gene: TRBV5-6
J gene: TRBJ1-6
D gene: TRBD1

CDR3 DNA: TGTGCCAGCAGCCCCTGGACTAGCGGCTACAATGAGCAGTTCTTC
CDR3 protein: CASSPWTSGYNEQFF
clone size: -
V gene: TRBV11-1
J gene: TRBJ2-1
D gene: TRBD2

CDR3 DNA: TGTGCCAGCAGCCAGGCAGGGTGGACTGAAGCTTTCTTT
CDR3 protein: CASSQAGWTEAFF
clone size: -
V gene: TRBV5-5
J gene: TRBJ1-1
D gene: -

CDR3 DNA: TGCGCCAGCGCCCCGGACAGCTCCTACGAGCAGTACTTC
CDR3 protein: CASAPDSSYEQYF
clone size: -
V gene: TRBV4-3
J gene: TRBJ2-7
D gene: -

CDR3 DNA: TGTGCCAGCAGCCAAGAGTCATTAGCGGGGGCCGTGGATGAGCAGTTCTTC
CDR3 protein: CASSQESLAGAVDEQFF
clone size: -
V gene: TRBV4-2
J gene: TRBJ2-1
D gene: TRBD2

CDR3 DNA: TGCGCCAGCAGCTTGGCCGAGGTTGGCAAAAACATTCAGTACTTC
CDR3 protein: CASSLAEVGKNIQYF
clone size: -
V gene: TRBV5-1
J gene: TRBJ2-4
D gene: -

CDR3 DNA: TGTGCCAGCAGTGCACGGCCGGGACTTAGCACAGATACGCAGTATTTT
CDR3 protein: CASSARPGLSTDTQYF
clone size: -
V gene: TRBV6-4
J gene: TRBJ2-3
D gene: -

CDR3 DNA: TGTGCCAGCAGCATACAGGGCAGTGGGGCCAACGTCCTGACTTTC
CDR3 protein: CASSIQGSGANVLTF
clone size: -
V gene: TRBV2
J gene: TRBJ2-6
D gene: -

CDR3 DNA: TGTGCCTGGAGTGTACCAGCGGGAGGGAGAGATACGCAGTATTTT
CDR3 protein: CAWSVPAGGRDTQYF
clone size: -
V gene: TRBV30
J gene: TRBJ2-3
D gene: TRBD2

CDR3 DNA: TGTGCCAGTACCCTACGGGGGGGCGCAGGTGGCTACACCTTC
CDR3 protein: CASTLRGGAGGYTF
clone size: -
V gene: TRBV19
J gene: TRBJ1-2
D gene: -

CDR3 DNA: TGCGCCAGCAGCCAAGATTGGGGCCGGGGGGGCGGAAACACCGGGGAGCTGTTTTTT
CDR3 protein: CASSQDWGRGGGNTGELFF
clone size: -
V gene: TRBV4-3
J gene: TRBJ2-2
D gene: TRBD2

CDR3 DNA: TGTGCCAGCAGCCCTGTAGCCAAAAACATTCAGTACTTC
CDR3 protein: CASSPVAKNIQYF
clone size: -
V gene: TRBV2
J gene: TRBJ2-4
D gene: -

CDR3 DNA: TGTGCCAGCAGTCCCTTAGGGGTGGAGCAGTACTTC
CDR3 protein: CASSPLGVEQYF
clone size: -
V gene: TRBV27
J gene: TRBJ2-7
D gene: -

CDR3 DNA: TGTGCCAGCGGACAGGGATACAATGAGCAGTTCTTC
CDR3 protein: CASGQGYNEQFF
clone size: -
V gene: TRBV2
J gene: TRBJ2-1
D gene: TRBD1